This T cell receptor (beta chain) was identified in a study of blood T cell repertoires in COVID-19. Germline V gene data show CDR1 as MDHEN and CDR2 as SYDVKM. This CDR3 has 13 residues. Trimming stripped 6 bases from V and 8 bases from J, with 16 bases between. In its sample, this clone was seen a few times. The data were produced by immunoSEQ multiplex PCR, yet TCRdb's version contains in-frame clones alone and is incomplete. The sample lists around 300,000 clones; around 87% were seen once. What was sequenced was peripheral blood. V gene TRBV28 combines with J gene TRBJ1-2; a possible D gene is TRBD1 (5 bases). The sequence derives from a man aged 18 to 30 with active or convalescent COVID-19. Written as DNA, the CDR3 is TGTGCCAGCAGAATAGGCAGGGATCACGGCTACACCTTC. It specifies CASRIGRDHGYTF.